One sample yielded the 16 T cell receptor beta chains listed below, sequenced in a study of T-cell memory formation after mild COVID-19. TCRdb re-called the 5' RACE reads with MiXCR, one entry per CDR3 protein. The sample holds about 170,000 distinct CDR3 sequences, roughly 13% seen once. Sequenced material: PBMCs or a T cell subset sorted from them (not recorded which). These receptors all stem from a man aged 18 to 29 who had mild COVID-19 (a few samples of this study predate the infection). Cell type and time point are not known.

This clonotype turned up a few times. The rearrangement joins TRBV7-2 to TRBJ1-6; tentatively, D is TRBD1 (5 bases). The CDR3 consists of 14 residues. Per germline, CDR1 SGHTA and CDR2 FQGNSA. V shed 5 bases and J shed 7 bases, with 12 bases lying between them. The CDR3 reads CASSQVRANSPLHF. The CDR3 nucleotides read TGTGCCAGCAGCCAGGTCAGGGCAAATTCACCCCTCCACTTT.

J is TRBJ1-1 and V is TRBV5-5, with D uncertain. Trimming shortened V by 4 bases and J by 1 base, and 14 bases separated the two germline ends. This CDR3 comprises 15 residues. Looked up from germline, CDR1 is SGHKS and CDR2 is YYEKEE (reference sequence). The CDR3 sequence: CASSAGIVANTEAFF. CDR3 nucleotide sequence: TGTGCCAGCAGCGCGGGGATTGTAGCGAACACTGAAGCTTTCTTT.

The sample holds a few counts of this clonotype. The V gene is TRBV2, the J gene TRBJ2-5; 9 positions match TRBD1. The CDR3 is 15 amino acids. Per the germline V gene, CDR1 is SNHLY and CDR2 is FYNNEI. V shed 6 bases and J 5 bases; nucleotides not matched to a gene: 10. DNA for the CDR3: TGTGCCAGCAGCGTTCATTTAACAGGGGGCGAGACCCAGTACTTC. Its protein is CASSVHLTGGETQYF.

The sample holds a few counts of this clonotype. The rearrangement uses TRBV4-1 and TRBJ1-1; D is unresolved. The length of the CDR3 is 15 residues. Germline V CDR1 and CDR2: MGHRA, YSYEKL. V was trimmed by 0 bases and J by 0 bases, leaving 8 bases between them. Written as DNA, the CDR3 is TGCGCCAGCAGCCAAGATAGGGATTTGAACACTGAAGCTTTCTTT. This encodes CASSQDRDLNTEAFF.

The rearrangement links TRBV5-1 to TRBJ2-5, with 10 bases identical to TRBD1. The junction had 10 bases not matched to a gene; V was cut back by 4 bases and J by 7 bases. This CDR3 is 15 amino acids long. CDR1 and CDR2 (germline): SGHRS, YFSETQ. The CDR3, as DNA: TGCGCCAGCAGCCTGGGACAGGGGAGACTGGGGACCCAGTACTTC. It codes for CASSLGQGRLGTQYF.

This clonotype was seen repeatedly, ten times or more. The chain recombines TRBV5-1 with TRBJ1-1, with no clear D. V was clipped by 7 bases and J by 1 base, with 5 bases between them. Per the germline V gene, CDR1 is SGHRS and CDR2 is YFSETQ. The CDR3 length is 11 residues. The CDR3 spells CASRQNTEAFF. The CDR3 DNA reads as TGCGCCAGCCGACAGAACACTGAAGCTTTCTTT.

Ten or more counts support this clonotype. V usage is TRBV6-6 and J usage is TRBJ2-3; TRBD2 aligns across 7 bases. The germline V gene encodes CDR1 MNHNY and CDR2 SVGAGI (reference sequence). V lost 4 bases to trimming and J lost 0 bases; unmatched junction nucleotides: 10. This CDR3 contains 17 residues. This CDR3 is CASSFPEGRASTDTQYF. Written as DNA, the CDR3 is TGTGCCAGCAGTTTCCCCGAGGGGAGGGCCAGCACAGATACGCAGTATTTT.

This chain joins TRBV5-4 and TRBJ1-1, with D uncertain. The CDR3 totals 13 residues. Germline V CDR1 and CDR2: SGHNT, YYREEE (reference sequence). Trimming shortened V by 2 bases and J by 3 bases, and 8 bases separated the two germline ends. CDR3: CASSFGEDTEAFF. The CDR3 coding sequence is TGTGCCAGCAGCTTTGGGGAGGACACTGAAGCTTTCTTT.

This clonotype has a handful of counts. V gene TRBV20-1 combines with J gene TRBJ2-7; TRBD1 is a possible D gene (6 bases). CDR1 is DFQATT and CDR2 is SNEGSKA in the germline V gene (reference sequence). The CDR3 contains 13 residues. The V end lost 3 bases, the J end lost 3 bases, and 12 bases lay between the germline ends. Here the CDR3 DNA reads TGCAGTGCTAGGGCAGGGGCGGTCTACGAGCAGTACTTC. It yields the protein CSARAGAVYEQYF.

The V call is TRBV23-1, the J call TRBJ1-2; TRBD1 is a possible D gene (5 bases). TRBV23-1 is reported as an ORF; its role is uncertain. V dropped 4 bases and J dropped 4 bases, with 22 bases sitting between them. This CDR3 has 17 amino acids. The CDR3 protein is CASSLLPPRDGGYGYTF. The CDR3 coding sequence is TGCGCCAGCAGTCTACTCCCACCACGAGACGGGGGCTATGGCTACACCTTC.

The table lists this clonotype with a few counts. The chain is built from TRBV7-2 and TRBJ2-7, with D possibly called TRBD1 or TRBD2 (5 bases each). Trimming left V 7 bases short and J 5 bases short, with 18 bases between. There are 14 residues in the CDR3. In germline, CDR1 is SGHTA, CDR2 FQGNSA. CDR3 sequence: CASTWGPSNDEQYF. The CDR3 nucleotides are TGTGCCAGCACCTGGGGACCGTCTAATGACGAGCAGTACTTC.

J is TRBJ2-1 and V is TRBV2; 9 bases map to TRBD1. The trim removed 10 bases at V and 9 bases at J, leaving 7 bases unmatched. Germline values: CDR1 SNHLY, CDR2 FYNNEI. The CDR3 runs 12 residues. For the CDR3, the DNA is TGTGCCACGGGGGGACAGGGCGGTGAGCAGTTCTTC. Translating gives CATGGQGGEQFF.

The chain employs TRBV11-2 and TRBJ1-2; the D is unclear. Looked up from germline, CDR1 is SGHAT and CDR2 is FQNNGV. Trimming took 4 bases from V and 0 from J, leaving 3 bases between them. This CDR3 has 12 residues. The CDR3 loop reads CASSYPNYGYTF. The CDR3 DNA is TGTGCCAGCAGCTACCCTAACTATGGCTACACCTTC.

In regard to this clonotype: A junction boundary mismatches the germline segment, possibly from a read error. This rearrangement joins TRBV7-2 to TRBJ1-6; a weak D match, TRBD1 (5 bases). This CDR3 comprises 15 residues. The germline V gene has CDR1 SGHTA and CDR2 FQGNSA. The CDR3 here is CASSLGTAVNSPLHF. The CDR3 DNA is TGTGCCAGCAGTTTAGGGACCGCCGTAAATTCACCCCTCCACTTT. The full variable domain, its missing parts supplied by reference TRBV7-2 and TRBJ1-6, is GAGVSQSPSNKVTEKGKDVELRCDPISGHTALYWYRQSLGQGLEFLIYFQGNSAPDKSGLPSDRFSAERTGGSVSTLTIQRTQQEDSAVYLCASSLGTAVNSPLHFGNGTRLTVT.

This clonotype was seen many times. The chain is built from TRBV12-3 or TRBV12-4 and TRBJ2-2, with D maybe TRBD2 (5 bases). V was clipped by 5 bases and J by 6 bases, with 10 bases between them. CDR3 length: 13 residues. This CDR3 is CASSTRGSGELFF. The CDR3 DNA reads TGTGCCAGCAGTACCCGAGGGTCCGGGGAGCTGTTTTTT.

The gene calls are TRBV6-1 and TRBJ2-3; tentatively, D is TRBD1 or TRBD2 (7 bases each). V was shortened by 0 bases and J by 0 bases, with 13 bases between the two germline ends. This CDR3 spans 17 amino acids. Germline V gene lookup returns CDR1 MNHNS and CDR2 SASEGT. The DNA of the CDR3 is TGTGCCAGCAGTGAAGCGAGACAGGGAGGGAGCACAGATACGCAGTATTTT. As protein: CASSEARQGGSTDTQYF.